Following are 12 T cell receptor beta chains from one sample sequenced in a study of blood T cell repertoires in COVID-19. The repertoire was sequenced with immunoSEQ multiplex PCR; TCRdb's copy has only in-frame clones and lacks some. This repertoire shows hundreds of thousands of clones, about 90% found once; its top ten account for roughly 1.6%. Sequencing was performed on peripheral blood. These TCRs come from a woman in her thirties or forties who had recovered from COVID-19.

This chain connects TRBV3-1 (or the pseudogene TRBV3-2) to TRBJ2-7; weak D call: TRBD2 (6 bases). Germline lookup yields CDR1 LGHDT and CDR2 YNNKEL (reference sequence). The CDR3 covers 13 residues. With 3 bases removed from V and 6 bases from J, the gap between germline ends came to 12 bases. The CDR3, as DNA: TGTGCCAGCAGCCATAACAGGAGGGGCGAGCAGTACTTC. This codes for CASSHNRRGEQYF.

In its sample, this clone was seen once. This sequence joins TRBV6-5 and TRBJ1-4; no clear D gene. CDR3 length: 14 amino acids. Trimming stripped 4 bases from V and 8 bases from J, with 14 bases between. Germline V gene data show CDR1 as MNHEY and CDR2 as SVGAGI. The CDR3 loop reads CASSLDTATEKLFF. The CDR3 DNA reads TGTGCCAGCAGTTTAGACACCGCCACCGAAAAACTGTTTTTT.

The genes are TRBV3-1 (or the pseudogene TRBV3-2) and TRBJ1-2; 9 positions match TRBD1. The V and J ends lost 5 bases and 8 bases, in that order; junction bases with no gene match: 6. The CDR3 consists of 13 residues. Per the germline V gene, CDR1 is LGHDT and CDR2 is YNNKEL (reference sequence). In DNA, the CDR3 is TGTGCCAGCAGCATACAGGGGGCAGGGGGCTACACCTTC. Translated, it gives CASSIQGAGGYTF.

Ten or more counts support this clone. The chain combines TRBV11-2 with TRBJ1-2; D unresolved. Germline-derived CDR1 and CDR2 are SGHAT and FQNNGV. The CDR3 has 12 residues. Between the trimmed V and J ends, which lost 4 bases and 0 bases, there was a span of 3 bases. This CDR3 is CASSSTNYGYTF. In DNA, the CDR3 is TGTGCCAGCAGCTCAACTAACTATGGCTACACCTTC.

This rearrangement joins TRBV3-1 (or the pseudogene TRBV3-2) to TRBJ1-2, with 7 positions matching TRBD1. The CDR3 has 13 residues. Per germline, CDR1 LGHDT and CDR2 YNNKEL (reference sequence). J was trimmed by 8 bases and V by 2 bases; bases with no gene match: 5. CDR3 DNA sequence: TGTGCCAGCAGCCAACGGGCAGGGGGGGGCTACACCTTC. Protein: CASSQRAGGGYTF.

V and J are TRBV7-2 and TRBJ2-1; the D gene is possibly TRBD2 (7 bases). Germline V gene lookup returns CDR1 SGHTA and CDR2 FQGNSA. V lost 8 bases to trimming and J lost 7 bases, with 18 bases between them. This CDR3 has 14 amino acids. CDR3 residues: CASRNKRGGNEQFF. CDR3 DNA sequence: TGTGCCAGCCGAAATAAAAGGGGGGGGAATGAGCAGTTCTTC.

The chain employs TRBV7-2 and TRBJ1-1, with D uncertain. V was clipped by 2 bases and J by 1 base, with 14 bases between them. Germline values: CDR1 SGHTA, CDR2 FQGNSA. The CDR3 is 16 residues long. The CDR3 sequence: CASSLITLAGNTEAFF. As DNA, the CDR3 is TGTGCCAGCAGCTTAATAACTTTGGCGGGGAACACTGAAGCTTTCTTT.

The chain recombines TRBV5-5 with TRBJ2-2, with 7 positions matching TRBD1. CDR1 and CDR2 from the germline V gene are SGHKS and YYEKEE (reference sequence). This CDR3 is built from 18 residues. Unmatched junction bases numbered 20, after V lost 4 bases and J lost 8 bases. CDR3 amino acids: CASSAVRRRDSLLGELFF. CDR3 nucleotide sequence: TGTGCCAGCAGCGCGGTTAGACGACGGGACAGCCTTTTGGGGGAGCTGTTTTTT.

In nucleotides, the CDR3 is TGTGCCAGCAGTCATACGCAGGGGGCGATCGAGACCCAGTACTTC. This translates into CASSHTQGAIETQYF. This rearrangement joins TRBV6-5 to TRBJ2-5; 8 bases fit TRBD1. This CDR3 has 15 amino acids. Trimming cost V 5 bases and J 5 bases; bases outside gene matches: 10. Germline V lookup: CDR1 MNHEY, CDR2 SVGAGI.

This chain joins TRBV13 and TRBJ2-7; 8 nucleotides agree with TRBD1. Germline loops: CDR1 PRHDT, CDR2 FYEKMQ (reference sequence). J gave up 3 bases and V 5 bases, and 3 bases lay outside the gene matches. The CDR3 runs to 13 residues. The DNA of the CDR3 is TGTGCCAGCAGCATCGGACAGGGCTACGAGCAGTACTTC. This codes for CASSIGQGYEQYF.

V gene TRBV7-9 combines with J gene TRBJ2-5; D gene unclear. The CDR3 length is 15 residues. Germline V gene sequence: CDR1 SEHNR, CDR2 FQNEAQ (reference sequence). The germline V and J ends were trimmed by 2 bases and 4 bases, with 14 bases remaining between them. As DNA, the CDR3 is TGTGCCAGCAGCTTACCAGGCCCCTTCGGAGAGACCCAGTACTTC. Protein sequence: CASSLPGPFGETQYF.

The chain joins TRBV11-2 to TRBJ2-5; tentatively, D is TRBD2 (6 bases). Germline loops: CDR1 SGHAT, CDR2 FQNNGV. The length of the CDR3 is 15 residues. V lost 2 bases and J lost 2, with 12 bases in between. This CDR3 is CASSLLAGLQETQYF. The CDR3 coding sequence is TGTGCCAGCAGCTTACTGGCGGGGTTACAAGAGACCCAGTACTTC.